This passage covers 3 T cell receptor beta chains from one sample sequenced in a study of cytomegalovirus exposure and HLA in healthy donors. Researchers ran the PCR with 60 Vbeta and 13 Jbeta primers. Here immunoSEQ multiplex PCR was the method, and the copy in TCRdb shows in-frame clones only, minus some. The sample records about 200,000 clones, 87% being singletons. Sequencing input: PBMCs. The source is a boy between 2 and 15 years old in good health and CMV-seronegative.

The rearrangement uses TRBV28 and TRBJ1-5, with TRBD1 matching over 7 bases. Germline CDR1 is MDHEN and CDR2 is SYDVKM. This CDR3 contains 14 residues. The V segment lost 6 bases and the J segment 0 bases; nucleotides outside the gene matches: 2. In nucleotides, the CDR3 is TGTGCCAGCAGCGACAGGGCTAGCAATCAGCCCCAGCATTTT. This codes for CASSDRASNQPQHF.

This chain uses TRBV19 with TRBJ1-5, with D possibly matching TRBD1 (5 bases). CDR3 size: 14 residues. Trimming took off 5 bases at V and 3 bases at J, with 11 bases between the two ends. Germline assignment: CDR1 LNHDA and CDR2 SQIVND (reference sequence). This CDR3 reads CASSPRTNNQPQHF. DNA for the CDR3: TGTGCCAGTAGTCCCAGGACAAACAATCAGCCCCAGCATTTT.

The chain is built from TRBV5-1 and TRBJ1-2; D is unresolved. Germline values: CDR1 SGHRS, CDR2 YFSETQ. The V end lost 4 bases, the J end lost 7 bases, and 17 bases lay between the germline ends. The CDR3 spans 14 residues. The chain's CDR3 is CASSPLVPLGGYTF. CDR3 bases: TGCGCCAGCAGCCCCCTGGTCCCCCTAGGTGGCTACACCTTC.